The 31 T cell receptor beta chains in this list originate from one sample, sequenced in a study of radiation and T cells in renal cell carcinoma. The data were produced by immunoSEQ multiplex PCR, yet TCRdb's version contains in-frame clones alone and is incomplete. Of about 130,000 clones listed, 82% are singletons. Regarding time point: baseline pretreatment blood. The sample's treatment: 15 Gy SBRT to primary tumor, nephrectomy 4 weeks later. Sequencing was performed on blood, taken from a patient whose treatment included radiotherapy and nephrectomy. These receptor sequences come from a woman aged 55-69 years with renal cell carcinoma.

This rearrangement joins TRBV18 to TRBJ2-5; the D gene is possibly TRBD1 (6 bases). Germline V lookup: CDR1 KGHSH, CDR2 LQKENI. The CDR3 is 15 amino acids. Trimming took off 6 bases at V and 2 bases at J, with 16 bases between the two ends. CDR3 residues: CASSTSGTRQETQYF. The CDR3 DNA reads TGTGCCAGCTCCACTTCCGGGACAAGACAAGAGACCCAGTACTTC.

The chain links TRBV5-4 to TRBJ1-1; no firm D call. Trimming stripped 3 bases from V and 3 bases from J, with 9 bases between. Germline V gene sequence: CDR1 SGHNT, CDR2 YYREEE (reference sequence). The CDR3 runs 13 residues. The CDR3 sequence is CASSWALDTEAFF. CDR3 nucleotides: TGTGCCAGCAGCTGGGCCTTGGACACTGAAGCTTTCTTT.

This clone was counted only a few times. The chain joins TRBV15 to TRBJ1-1; D remains unclear. This CDR3 has 13 amino acids. Trimming removed 3 bases at V and 11 bases at J, with 16 bases between. Per the germline V gene, CDR1 is LNHNV and CDR2 is YYDKDF (reference sequence). The CDR3 DNA follows: TGTGCCACCAGCAGGGACCACTGGGGTGGGGCTTTCTTT. This translates into CATSRDHWGGAFF.

For this clone: One end of the junction does not line up with germline, which may come from a read error. The chain has TRBV11-3 and TRBJ2-2, with unresolved D. Germline assignment: CDR1 SGHNT and CDR2 YENEEA. The CDR3 runs 13 residues. The CDR3 protein is CASSLVNTGELFF. Here the CDR3 DNA reads TGTGCCAGCAGTTTAGTGAACACCGGGGAGCTGTTTTTT.

The chain carries TRBV9 and TRBJ2-3, with D perhaps matching TRBD2 (5 bases). The CDR3 contains 14 residues. Germline CDR1 reads SGDLS; CDR2 reads YYNGEE. V lost 3 bases and J 4 bases, leaving 12 bases between the germline ends. This CDR3 is CASSAALGADTQYF. The CDR3 region has the DNA TGTGCCAGCAGCGCCGCACTAGGCGCAGATACGCAGTATTTT.

This chain links TRBV7-8 with TRBJ1-1; 7 bases match TRBD1. Germline V CDR1 and CDR2: SGHVS, FQNEAQ. V was pared by 3 bases and J by 3 bases, with 7 bases of the junction left unmatched. The CDR3 has 15 amino acids. CDR3 nucleotide sequence: TGTGCCAGCAGCTTCGAGGCTGACAGGGACACTGAAGCTTTCTTT. Translation: CASSFEADRDTEAFF.

The chain carries TRBV4-1 and TRBJ2-1, with TRBD1 matching 8 bases. This CDR3 region has 15 residues. Germline assignment: CDR1 MGHRA and CDR2 YSYEKL. The V segment lost 4 bases and the J segment 8 bases; nucleotides outside the gene matches: 10. The CDR3 nucleotides read TGCGCCAGCAGCCCCATCTCAGGACAGGGAGATGAGCAGTTCTTC. Translated, it gives CASSPISGQGDEQFF.

There are a few counts of this clone. V and J are TRBV10-1 and TRBJ1-5; no clear D gene. Germline V gene lookup returns CDR1 WNHNN and CDR2 SYGVQD (reference sequence). The CDR3 has 18 amino acids. V lost 0 bases and J lost 1, with 16 bases in between. This CDR3 reads CASSESGAVRTSNQPQHF. In nucleotides, the CDR3 is TGCGCCAGCAGTGAGTCAGGCGCCGTAAGGACGAGCAATCAGCCCCAGCATTTT.

The V call is TRBV6-5, the J call TRBJ2-5; D is possibly TRBD2 (5 bases). V dropped 2 bases and J dropped 2 bases, with 12 bases sitting between them. Per the germline V gene, CDR1 is MNHEY and CDR2 is SVGAGI. The CDR3 length is 15 residues. The CDR3 DNA reads as TGTGCCAGCAGTTACGGTTCTGGCGGGCAAGAGACCCAGTACTTC. This codes for CASSYGSGGQETQYF.

In this sample, this clone turned up a few times. The chain carries TRBV7-9 and TRBJ2-2; D is perhaps TRBD2 (6 bases). This CDR3 comprises 16 residues. Looked up from germline, CDR1 is SEHNR and CDR2 is FQNEAQ (reference sequence). Trimming removed 5 bases from V and 2 bases from J, with 15 bases in between. CDR3 nucleotide sequence: TGTGCCAGCAGCGGAAGAAAGGGACTTAACACCGGGGAGCTGTTTTTT. This encodes CASSGRKGLNTGELFF.

The chain has TRBV27 and TRBJ2-7; no clear D gene. CDR3 length: 9 amino acids. V lost 6 bases and J lost 5, with 2 bases in between. Germline CDR1 and CDR2: MNHEY and SMNVEV (reference sequence). CDR3 residues: CASRHEQYF. DNA of the CDR3: TGTGCCAGCAGGCACGAGCAGTACTTC.

The sample holds a few counts of this clone. The chain uses TRBV7-2 and TRBJ1-3; D is undetermined. Per the germline V gene, CDR1 is SGHTA and CDR2 is FQGNSA. This CDR3 region has 15 residues. Trimming removed 2 bases at V and 2 bases at J, with 10 bases between. CDR3 residues: CASSLRFSPGNTIYF. In nucleotides, the CDR3 is TGTGCCAGCAGCTTAAGGTTTTCGCCTGGAAACACCATATATTTT. Using reference TRBV7-2 and TRBJ1-3 for the parts outside the CDR3, the full variable domain is GAGVSQSPSNKVTEKGKDVELRCDPISGHTALYWYRQSLGQGLEFLIYFQGNSAPDKSGLPSDRFSAERTGGSVSTLTIQRTQQEDSAVYLCASSLRFSPGNTIYFGEGSWLTVV.

The sample holds one count of this clone. The chain has TRBV5-4 and TRBJ1-6; D is perhaps TRBD1 (5 bases). The CDR3 loop spans 16 amino acids. V was pared by 7 bases and J by 0 bases, with 14 bases between. The germline CDR1 and CDR2 sequences are SGHNT and YYREEE (reference sequence). The CDR3 region is CASGAWGSSYNSPLHF. The CDR3 region has the DNA TGTGCCAGCGGGGCCTGGGGGAGCTCCTATAATTCACCCCTCCACTTT.

The chain links TRBV9 to TRBJ2-7, with D perhaps TRBD2 (6 bases). The germline gives CDR1 SGDLS, CDR2 YYNGEE. The V end lost 4 bases, the J end lost 6 bases, and 14 bases lay between the germline ends. CDR3 length: 13 amino acids. The DNA of the CDR3 is TGTGCCAGCAGCAATAGGTCAGCGGGCGAGCAGTACTTC. Protein sequence: CASSNRSAGEQYF.

This rearrangement joins TRBV10-1 to TRBJ2-7; D is possibly TRBD2 (5 bases). V was trimmed by 2 bases and J by 7 bases, leaving 12 bases between them. There are 13 residues in the CDR3. CDR1 and CDR2 (germline): WNHNN, SYGVQD (reference sequence). The CDR3 is CASSEPGKLEQYF. In nucleotides, the CDR3 is TGCGCCAGCAGTGAGCCGGGGAAACTGGAGCAGTACTTC.

This clone showed up just a few times. The J gene is TRBJ1-5, the V gene TRBV19, with 9 bases matching TRBD1. This CDR3 region has 15 residues. From germline, CDR1 is LNHDA and CDR2 SQIVND (reference sequence). The V and J ends lost 6 bases and 2 bases, in that order; junction bases with no gene match: 5. CDR3 in DNA: TGTGCCAGTAGGGCGGGACAGGGTGGCAATCAGCCCCAGCATTTT. Translating it yields CASRAGQGGNQPQHF.

The chain uses TRBV9 and TRBJ1-5, with 11 positions matching TRBD1. Germline CDR1 and CDR2: SGDLS and YYNGEE. The V and J ends lost 4 bases and 0 bases, in that order; junction bases with no gene match: 6. The CDR3 extends over 17 amino acids. The CDR3: CASSFRDRGYSNQPQHF. The CDR3 DNA is TGTGCCAGCAGCTTTCGGGACAGGGGGTATAGCAATCAGCCCCAGCATTTT.

This clone was seen repeatedly, ten times or more. The chain combines TRBV19 with TRBJ2-1; D may match TRBD1 or TRBD2 (6 bases each). This CDR3 region has 13 residues. V lost 5 bases to trimming and J lost 5 bases, with 10 bases between them. From germline, CDR1 is LNHDA and CDR2 SQIVND (reference sequence). The CDR3 nucleotides are TGTGCCAGTAGTTTGGGGGGCCACAATGAGCAGTTCTTC. Its translation: CASSLGGHNEQFF.

V usage is TRBV5-1 and J usage is TRBJ1-1; D is ambiguous. The CDR3 covers 14 residues. Germline V gene sequence: CDR1 SGHRS, CDR2 YFSETQ. V gave up 4 bases and J gave up 1 base, with 11 bases separating them. The CDR3 loop reads CASSRTLENTEAFF. In nucleotides, the CDR3 is TGCGCCAGCAGCCGGACCTTGGAGAACACTGAAGCTTTCTTT.

This chain links TRBV7-9 with TRBJ2-7; D is uncertain. Germline CDR1 reads SEHNR; CDR2 reads FQNEAQ (reference sequence). Trimming removed 1 base at V and 6 bases at J, with 10 bases between. This CDR3 contains 13 residues. The CDR3 loop is CASSLGTALEQYF. The CDR3 DNA reads as TGTGCCAGCAGCTTAGGCACGGCCCTCGAGCAGTACTTC.

The V and J genes are TRBV5-6 and TRBJ2-5; D uncertain. Looked up from germline, CDR1 is SGHDT and CDR2 is YYEEEE. V lost 2 bases to trimming and J lost 5 bases, with 10 bases between them. The CDR3 totals 13 residues. CDR3 sequence (DNA): TGTGCCAGCAGCTTCAGGAATGGGGAGACCCAGTACTTC. It is translated as CASSFRNGETQYF.

The chain has TRBV6-1 and TRBJ1-1; the match to TRBD1 covers 7 bases. V dropped 11 bases and J dropped 4; count of bases not matched to a gene: 16. This CDR3 is built from 15 residues. The germline CDR1 and CDR2 sequences are MNHNS and SASEGT. The CDR3 spells CAGRASPPGGTEAFF. Written as DNA, the CDR3 is TGTGCCGGAAGAGCGAGCCCCCCAGGGGGCACTGAAGCTTTCTTT.

The rearrangement joins TRBV27 to TRBJ2-3; 10 bases fit TRBD2. CDR1 and CDR2 (germline): MNHEY, SMNVEV (reference sequence). The CDR3 consists of 17 residues. V lost 4 bases, J lost 3 bases, and 10 bases stayed unmatched. The CDR3 sequence is CASSSMTSGSATDTQYF. As DNA, the CDR3 is TGTGCCAGCAGTTCGATGACTAGCGGGTCAGCGACAGATACGCAGTATTTT.

The chain uses TRBV11-2 and TRBJ1-3, with D perhaps TRBD1 (5 bases). The CDR3 consists of 16 residues. Germline V gene data show CDR1 as SGHAT and CDR2 as FQNNGV. The V and J ends lost 0 bases and 1 base respectively, with 10 bases between them. The CDR3 nucleotides read TGTGCCAGCAGCTTAGATTCGGGGGTTTCTGGAAACACCATATATTTT. It specifies CASSLDSGVSGNTIYF. The full variable domain, with the rest looked up from reference TRBV11-2 and TRBJ1-3, is EAGVAQSPRYKIIEKRQSVAFWCNPISGHATLYWYQQILGQGPKLLIQFQNNGVVDDSQLPKDRFSAERLKGVDSTLKIQPAKLEDSAVYLCASSLDSGVSGNTIYFGEGSWLTVV.

The V and J genes are TRBV14 and TRBJ2-3, with TRBD2 matching 13 bases. Germline V gene lookup returns CDR1 SGHDN and CDR2 FVKESK. This CDR3 comprises 17 residues. After removal of 5 bases from V and 6 bases from J, the junction contained 11 bases not matched to a gene. CDR3 in amino acids: CASSKFGTSGVRDTQYF. CDR3 coding DNA: TGTGCCAGCAGCAAATTCGGGACTAGCGGGGTCCGCGATACGCAGTATTTT.

This clone was seen only a few times. The chain combines TRBV10-2 with TRBJ1-1; D is unclear. In germline, CDR1 is WSHSY, CDR2 SAAADI. CDR3 length: 14 residues. With 4 bases removed from V and 4 bases from J, the gap between germline ends came to 13 bases. The CDR3 region is CASSGGPRGTEAFF. For the CDR3, the DNA is TGCGCCAGCAGTGGAGGGCCCCGGGGCACTGAAGCTTTCTTT.

The gene calls are TRBV6-1 and TRBJ1-2; tentative D call: TRBD1 (6 bases). The V end lost 7 bases, the J end lost 3 bases, and 15 bases lay between the germline ends. Germline CDR1 and CDR2: MNHNS and SASEGT. The CDR3 is made up of 14 amino acids. The CDR3 DNA reads as TGTGCCAGCAATCCTCTACCAGGGGACTATGGCTACACCTTC. Its protein is CASNPLPGDYGYTF.

The gene calls are TRBV11-2 and TRBJ1-5; D is possibly TRBD1 (6 bases). Germline CDR1 is SGHAT and CDR2 is FQNNGV. This CDR3 is 15 amino acids long. V was shortened by 5 bases and J by 11 bases, with 22 bases between the two germline ends. The CDR3 bases are TGTGCCAGCAGCCATGACGGGGGGGGCAGGCAAACCCAGCATTTT. Translated: CASSHDGGGRQTQHF.

CDR3 nucleotide sequence: TGCGCCAGCAGCTTGGGGACAGGGGTAGGCAAACTGTTTTTT. Its translation is CASSLGTGVGKLFF. This chain joins TRBV5-1 and TRBJ1-4; TRBD1 matches at 9 bases. Unmatched junction bases numbered 5, after V lost 0 bases and J lost 11 bases. The length of the CDR3 is 14 residues. Per germline, CDR1 SGHRS and CDR2 YFSETQ.

The chain uses TRBV27 and TRBJ1-2; TRBD1 matches 7 bases. The CDR3 consists of 13 residues. Germline CDR1 is MNHEY and CDR2 is SMNVEV (reference sequence). J was trimmed by 4 bases and V by 5 bases; bases with no gene match: 4. Written as DNA, the CDR3 is TGTGCCAGCAGTCCAGGGGGAACCTATGGCTACACCTTC. Protein sequence: CASSPGGTYGYTF.

The chain links TRBV7-9 to TRBJ2-2, with 7 bases that match TRBD2. The trim removed 2 bases at V and 6 bases at J, leaving 3 bases unmatched. CDR1 and CDR2 from the germline V gene are SEHNR and FQNEAQ (reference sequence). The CDR3 extends over 14 amino acids. This chain's CDR3 is CASSLSAGAGELFF. CDR3 nucleotides: TGTGCCAGCAGCTTATCGGCGGGGGCCGGGGAGCTGTTTTTT.